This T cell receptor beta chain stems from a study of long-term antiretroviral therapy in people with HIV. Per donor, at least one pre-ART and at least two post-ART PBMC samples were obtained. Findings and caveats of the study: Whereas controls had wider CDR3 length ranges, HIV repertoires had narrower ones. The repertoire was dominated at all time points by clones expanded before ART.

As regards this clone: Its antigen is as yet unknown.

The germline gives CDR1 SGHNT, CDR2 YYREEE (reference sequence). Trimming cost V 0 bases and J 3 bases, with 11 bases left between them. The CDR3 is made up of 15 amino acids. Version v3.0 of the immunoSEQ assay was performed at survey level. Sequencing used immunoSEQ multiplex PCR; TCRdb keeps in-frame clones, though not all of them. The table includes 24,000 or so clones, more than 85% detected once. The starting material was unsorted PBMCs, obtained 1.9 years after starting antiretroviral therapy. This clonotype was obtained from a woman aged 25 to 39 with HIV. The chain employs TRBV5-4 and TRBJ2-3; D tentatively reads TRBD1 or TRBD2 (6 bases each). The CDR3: CASSLDQGRTDTQYF. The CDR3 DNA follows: TGTGCCAGCAGCTTGGATCAGGGGAGGACAGATACGCAGTATTTT.